These 8 T cell receptor beta chains were all obtained from the same sample, sequenced in a study of HIV-infected patients and healthy controls. cDNA was made from 500 ng RNA using alpha and beta constant primers. Alpha and beta chain libraries were made separately by chain-specific third strand synthesis with multiplexing indices. TCRdb reanalysed the 5' RACE reads using MiXCR and keeps one entry per CDR3 protein. Of 15,000 to 20,000 distinct CDR3 sequences in the sample, 4.5% to 7% were seen once. Whole blood was used without fractionation, so all unsorted peripheral T cells were included. The sample taken for sequencing was blood. These receptors were obtained from an adult in good health.

This clonotype was recorded at least ten times. The chain carries TRBV7-9 and TRBJ1-1, with a weak D call TRBD1 (5 bases). V was clipped by 2 bases and J by 4 bases, with 14 bases between them. The germline gives CDR1 SEHNR, CDR2 FQNEAQ (reference sequence). The CDR3 has 15 residues. The CDR3 bases are TGTGCCAGCAGCTTATTTTCGGGGGGAGGCACTGAAGCTTTCTTT. This codes for CASSLFSGGGTEAFF.

In this sample, this clonotype is medium-sized. The V and J genes are TRBV7-9 and TRBJ2-3, with D uncertain. From germline, CDR1 is SEHNR and CDR2 FQNEAQ (reference sequence). V dropped 3 bases and J dropped 3 bases, with 7 bases sitting between them. The CDR3 runs 13 residues. The CDR3 DNA reads as TGTGCCAGCAGCTTTGGATGGACAGATACGCAGTATTTT. Translating it yields CASSFGWTDTQYF.

This clonotype is classed as medium-sized. The CDR3: CASSQGRVGGQSYNEQFF. The CDR3, as DNA: TGCGCCAGCAGCCAAGGGCGGGTCGGGGGCCAATCCTACAATGAGCAGTTCTTC. The rearrangement uses TRBV4-1 and TRBJ2-1; the D gene could be TRBD1 or TRBD2 (6 bases each). Germline CDR1 and CDR2: MGHRA and YSYEKL. Trimming took off 1 base at V and 1 base at J, with 17 bases between the two ends. This CDR3 contains 18 residues.

This clonotype was seen at least ten times. V gene TRBV28 combines with J gene TRBJ2-7; tentatively, D is TRBD2 (6 bases). Trimming pared 6 bases from V and 4 bases from J, leaving 10 bases between. From germline, CDR1 is MDHEN and CDR2 SYDVKM. The CDR3 covers 12 residues. The CDR3 DNA sequence: TGTGCCAGCAGAGACGGGGGTTACGAGCAGTACTTC. Protein: CASRDGGYEQYF.

This clonotype was observed many times. This chain joins TRBV12-3 or TRBV12-4 and TRBJ1-1, with D possibly being TRBD1 (6 bases). The CDR3 is made up of 15 amino acids. V was pared by 6 bases and J by 4 bases, with 18 bases between. The CDR3 reads CASRPWTGGATEAFF. The CDR3 DNA reads TGTGCCAGCAGACCTTGGACCGGGGGGGCCACTGAAGCTTTCTTT.

This clonotype was detected ten times or more. V and J are TRBV3-1 and TRBJ1-4; D unclear. Germline lookup yields CDR1 LGHDT and CDR2 YNNKEL (reference sequence). The V end lost 1 base, the J end lost 6 bases, and 12 bases lay between the germline ends. This CDR3 is 15 amino acids long. This CDR3 is CASSQGGTRDEKLFF. The CDR3 bases are TGTGCCAGCAGCCAAGGGGGAACCCGTGATGAAAAACTGTTTTTT.

This clonotype was seen at least ten times. The rearrangement joins TRBV6-2 or TRBV6-3 to TRBJ2-5; D is unclear. The germline gives CDR1 MNHEY, CDR2 SVGEGT. The CDR3 loop spans 15 amino acids. V was trimmed by 0 bases and J by 4 bases, leaving 12 bases between them. CDR3 in amino acids: CASSYSVLIGETQYF. DNA of the CDR3: TGTGCCAGCAGTTACTCGGTCCTGATCGGAGAGACCCAGTACTTC.

This clonotype has at least ten counts. The rearrangement links TRBV7-2 to TRBJ2-3; 10 positions agree with TRBD2. The ends lost 6 bases at V and 1 base at J; junction bases unmatched: 4. Germline V gives CDR1 SGHTA, CDR2 FQGNSA. The CDR3 totals 15 residues. The CDR3 DNA sequence: TGTGCCAGCAGGACCGGACTAGCGGGCACAGATACGCAGTATTTT. Amino acids: CASRTGLAGTDTQYF. The whole variable domain, filled in from reference TRBV7-2 and TRBJ2-3, reads GAGVSQSPSNKVTEKGKDVELRCDPISGHTALYWYRQSLGQGLEFLIYFQGNSAPDKSGLPSDRFSAERTGGSVSTLTIQRTQQEDSAVYLCASRTGLAGTDTQYFGPGTRLTVL.